Following are 23 T cell receptor beta chains from one sample sequenced in a study of CD8 T cells in ankylosing spondylitis. TCRdb reprocessed the 5' RACE reads via MiXCR and lists one record per CDR3 protein. Among around 770,000 distinct CDR3 sequences listed, 10% to 15% were seen once. Points from the study as a whole: Characteristic of ankylosing spondylitis blood, it appeared, was a TCR beta motif comprising roughly 8 highly homologous variants.

Antigens of these TCRs are unknown. Sequencing used blood, either unsorted or a sorted T cell fraction (not recorded which). These receptor sequences come from a male donor with ankylosing spondylitis.

This clonotype was detected only a few times. The rearrangement joins TRBV7-3 to TRBJ1-2; D not resolved. The germline V gene encodes CDR1 SGHTA and CDR2 FQGTGA. V was shortened by 2 bases and J by 2 bases, with 12 bases between the two germline ends. The CDR3 consists of 15 residues. CDR3 sequence reads: CASSLSGDGNYGYTF. CDR3 bases: TGTGCCAGCAGCTTATCCGGAGATGGGAACTATGGCTACACCTTC.

This chain connects TRBV7-2 to TRBJ1-1; 7 nucleotides line up with TRBD1. J lost 0 bases, V lost 2 bases, and 9 bases had no gene match. Germline V gene lookup returns CDR1 SGHTA and CDR2 FQGNSA. The CDR3 has 17 residues. CDR3 region: CASSLQGGRGMNTEAFF. The CDR3 DNA sequence: TGTGCCAGCAGCTTACAGGGGGGCCGGGGCATGAACACTGAAGCTTTCTTT. Complete variable domain (other parts from reference TRBV7-2 and TRBJ1-1): GAGVSQSPSNKVTEKGKDVELRCDPISGHTALYWYRQSLGQGLEFLIYFQGNSAPDKSGLPSDRFSAERTGGSVSTLTIQRTQQEDSAVYLCASSLQGGRGMNTEAFFGQGTRLTVV.

The table lists this clonotype with many counts. The rearrangement joins TRBV20-1 to TRBJ2-7; D is ambiguous. The V and J ends lost 4 bases and 2 bases respectively, with 21 bases between them. CDR3 size: 16 residues. CDR1 and CDR2 from the germline V gene are DFQATT and SNEGSKA (reference sequence). The CDR3 DNA reads TGCAGTGCTATGATCCCCGATCATTCCGACACCTACGAGCAGTACTTC. Amino acid sequence: CSAMIPDHSDTYEQYF.

This clonotype has a handful of counts. The rearrangement links TRBV6-5 to TRBJ2-7; 8 bases map to TRBD2. Germline-derived CDR1 and CDR2 are MNHEY and SVGAGI. V shed 0 bases and J 4 bases; nucleotides not matched to a gene: 8. The CDR3 runs 16 residues. The CDR3 sequence is CASSYSFRGRLYEQYF. The CDR3 DNA is TGTGCCAGCAGTTACTCTTTCCGCGGGAGGCTTTACGAGCAGTACTTC.

The chain combines TRBV5-1 with TRBJ2-5; 7 bases are shared with TRBD2. This CDR3 has 16 residues. Germline V lookup: CDR1 SGHRS, CDR2 YFSETQ. With 3 bases clipped from V and 1 base from J, the junction kept 9 bases outside the gene matches. The CDR3 DNA follows: TGCGCCAGCAGCTCAGGCAATAGCGGGCCCCAAGAGACCCAGTACTTC. It encodes CASSSGNSGPQETQYF.

At least ten counts were recorded for this clonotype. CDR3: CSARDRVWGQFF. The CDR3, as DNA: TGCAGTGCTAGAGACCGAGTCTGGGGGCAGTTCTTC. The J gene is TRBJ2-1, the V gene TRBV20-1; D not resolved. From germline, CDR1 is DFQATT and CDR2 SNEGSKA (reference sequence). This CDR3 has 12 residues. The ends were cut back, 0 bases at V and 12 bases at J, with 12 bases in the middle.

In this sample, this clonotype turned up many times. This sequence joins TRBV7-2 and TRBJ2-3; the D gene is possibly TRBD2 (6 bases). Germline V CDR1 and CDR2: SGHTA, FQGNSA. CDR3 size: 13 residues. Trimming pared 5 bases from V and 4 bases from J, leaving 10 bases between. The CDR3 protein is CASSIGGADTQYF. The CDR3 coding sequence is TGTGCCAGCAGCATCGGGGGAGCAGATACGCAGTATTTT.

This clonotype was counted only a few times. V usage is TRBV6-2 or TRBV6-3 and J usage is TRBJ2-7; 9 positions agree with TRBD2. This CDR3 spans 16 amino acids. From germline, CDR1 is MNHEY and CDR2 SVGEGT. Trimming cost V 2 bases and J 5 bases; bases outside gene matches: 10. CDR3 sequence reads: CASSYPVSGSNDEQYF. The CDR3 coding sequence is TGTGCCAGCAGTTACCCAGTTAGCGGGAGTAACGACGAGCAGTACTTC.

The chain recombines TRBV20-1 with TRBJ1-1, with unresolved D. Germline CDR1 DFQATT, CDR2 SNEGSKA (reference sequence). There are 13 residues in the CDR3. Trimming shortened V by 8 bases and J by 4 bases, and 17 bases separated the two germline ends. The CDR3 reads CSPLMGGGTEAFF. CDR3 bases: TGCAGTCCCTTAATGGGCGGCGGCACTGAAGCTTTCTTT.

This CDR3 is CASSQGRGQGTDTQYF. CDR3 sequence (DNA): TGCGCCAGCAGCCAAGGGAGGGGGCAGGGCACAGATACGCAGTATTTT. The genes are TRBV4-3 and TRBJ2-3, with a tentative D call TRBD1 (7 bases). Germline V gene lookup returns CDR1 LGHNA and CDR2 YSLEER. The CDR3 sequence is 16 residues long. V lost 1 base and J lost 1, with 12 bases in between.

The genes are TRBV2 and TRBJ2-1; possibly TRBD2 for D (5 bases). Germline CDR1 and CDR2: SNHLY and FYNNEI. With 2 bases removed from V and 0 bases from J, the gap between germline ends came to 8 bases. The length of the CDR3 is 15 residues. CDR3 residues: CASSERGYSYNEQFF. CDR3 in DNA: TGTGCCAGCAGTGAACGGGGATACTCCTACAATGAGCAGTTCTTC.

This chain joins TRBV12-3 or TRBV12-4 and TRBJ2-1; the match to TRBD1 covers 9 bases. The CDR3 runs 15 residues. The ends lost 5 bases at V and 5 bases at J; junction bases unmatched: 7. Written as DNA, the CDR3 is TGTGCCAGCAGTCCCAAGGGGACAGGGAACAATGAGCAGTTCTTC. Protein product: CASSPKGTGNNEQFF.

This clonotype was detected a few times. The chain is built from TRBV7-2 and TRBJ1-1; D not certain. Germline CDR1 is SGHTA and CDR2 is FQGNSA. The V gene lost 1 base and the J gene lost 8 bases, with 14 bases spanning the gap. This CDR3 has 14 amino acids. The CDR3 loop is CASSLGPMREEAFF. CDR3 sequence (DNA): TGTGCCAGCAGCTTAGGGCCCATGAGGGAGGAAGCTTTCTTT.

The CDR3 is CASSLYGTANTEAFF. DNA for the CDR3: TGTGCCAGCAGCCTTTACGGGACAGCGAACACTGAAGCTTTCTTT. This chain uses TRBV7-2 with TRBJ1-1; 7 nucleotides line up with TRBD1. From germline, CDR1 is SGHTA and CDR2 FQGNSA. The CDR3 is 15 amino acids. Germline trimming cut 5 bases from V and 1 base from J; bases unmatched to any gene: 7.

Only a few counts were recorded for this clonotype. This chain uses TRBV5-1 with TRBJ2-5; D unresolved. Trimming stripped 0 bases from V and 5 bases from J, with 17 bases between. The germline V gene encodes CDR1 SGHRS and CDR2 YFSETQ. This CDR3 is built from 16 residues. This CDR3 reads CASSLALAGDGETQYF. The CDR3 region has the DNA TGCGCCAGCAGCTTGGCCTTGGCAGGTGACGGGGAGACCCAGTACTTC.

This clonotype was recorded a few times. Here the CDR3 reads CASSQNTGTEAFF. CDR3 in DNA: TGCGCCAGCAGCCAAAATACGGGTACTGAAGCTTTCTTT. The V gene is TRBV4-3, the J gene TRBJ1-1; no definite D call. V dropped 2 bases and J dropped 5 bases, with 9 bases sitting between them. The germline CDR1 and CDR2 sequences are LGHNA and YSLEER. CDR3 size: 13 residues.

V gene TRBV20-1 combines with J gene TRBJ1-1; D uncertain. The V end lost 3 bases, the J end lost 6 bases, and 14 bases lay between the germline ends. Per the germline V gene, CDR1 is DFQATT and CDR2 is SNEGSKA (reference sequence). This CDR3 has 13 amino acids. The CDR3 sequence: CSARKYGRPEAFF. The CDR3 DNA follows: TGCAGTGCTAGGAAATATGGACGGCCTGAAGCTTTCTTT.

This clonotype was recorded at least ten times. The chain uses TRBV12-3 or TRBV12-4 and TRBJ2-7; D not resolved. The V end was cut by 4 bases, the J end by 3 bases, with 10 bases between. This CDR3 is 13 amino acids long. The CDR3 loop is CASSWSDSYEQYF. In nucleotides, the CDR3 is TGTGCCAGCAGTTGGTCGGATAGCTACGAGCAGTACTTC.

In its sample, this clonotype was seen a few times. The chain uses TRBV20-1 and TRBJ1-4; D may be TRBD1 (5 bases). There are 14 residues in the CDR3. Trimming pared 2 bases from V and 7 bases from J, leaving 14 bases between. Per the germline V gene, CDR1 is DFQATT and CDR2 is SNEGSKA (reference sequence). As DNA, the CDR3 is TGCAGTGCTAGACCGGGACCCGGAGGTGAAAAACTGTTTTTT. Its protein is CSARPGPGGEKLFF.

The rearrangement links TRBV9 to TRBJ2-7; TRBD2 agrees at 13 bases. The CDR3 totals 14 residues. With 3 bases clipped from V and 4 bases from J, the junction kept 1 base outside the gene matches. Per the germline V gene, CDR1 is SGDLS and CDR2 is YYNGEE. The CDR3 DNA is TGTGCCAGCAGCGGGGGACTAGCGGGGTACGAGCAGTACTTC. Encoded protein: CASSGGLAGYEQYF.

This clonotype came up a few times. The V gene is TRBV7-2, the J gene TRBJ2-1, with 7 positions matching TRBD2. Looked up from germline, CDR1 is SGHTA and CDR2 is FQGNSA. Losses at the gene ends were 3 bases for V and 0 bases for J; bases not matched to a gene: 5. CDR3 length: 16 residues. DNA for the CDR3: TGTGCCAGCAGCTTCGCGGGGGTGAGCTCCTACAATGAGCAGTTCTTC. Translated, it gives CASSFAGVSSYNEQFF. Full variable domain (outside the CDR3, taken from reference TRBV7-2 and TRBJ2-1): GAGVSQSPSNKVTEKGKDVELRCDPISGHTALYWYRQSLGQGLEFLIYFQGNSAPDKSGLPSDRFSAERTGGSVSTLTIQRTQQEDSAVYLCASSFAGVSSYNEQFFGPGTRLTVL.

A few counts support this clonotype. The chain has TRBV10-3 and TRBJ2-7; D perhaps matches TRBD1 (6 bases). The CDR3 spans 14 residues. Trimming took off 4 bases at V and 6 bases at J, with 16 bases between the two ends. Germline CDR1 reads ENHRY; CDR2 reads SYGVKD. CDR3 coding DNA: TGTGCCATCAGTGTAATTGTGGGGGCCGCCGAGCAGTACTTC. The encoded protein is CAISVIVGAAEQYF.

In its sample, this clonotype was seen a few times. The rearrangement links TRBV29-1 to TRBJ2-3; possibly TRBD1 for D (5 bases). The CDR3 has 13 residues. Germline lookup yields CDR1 SQVTM and CDR2 ANQGSEA. V lost 3 bases and J lost 2, with 9 bases in between. DNA for the CDR3: TGCAGCGTTGATAGGGGCCCCACAGATACGCAGTATTTT. Residues: CSVDRGPTDTQYF.